Here is one T cell receptor beta chain with its context. Which antigen it targets is not known. No qualities accompany the bases; no much larger clone lies one base away. The sample comes from a study of blood T cells in healthy people across ages (dated by TCRdb to between 2014 and 2016). About the full investigation: In model experiments, template switching captured about one uniquely barcoded TCR beta cDNA molecule for every two T cells. The study measured age-related changes in TCR beta repertoire diversity using deep sequencing normalized with unique cDNA molecular identifiers. The donors were divided into four age groups: young (average around 16 years), middle-aged (roughly 42), aged (about 60) and long-lived (about 84). Donors of different ages were randomly distributed across sequencing lanes to avoid experimental bias. For two donors (one aged 18 to 29 and one aged 80 or older), the study analyzed two additional independent replicas of 1 million unique cDNA reads from the same blood draw. Study-wide conclusions, independent of this receptor: Conclusive comparison of naive and antigen-experienced compartments was prevented by the profiling of bulk unsorted PBMCs. As age increased, observed TCR beta diversity per million T cells dropped in a roughly linear way, and a significant reduction was already evident by age about 40. Estimates of total diversity from one million sequenced T cells were regarded as lower bounds and underestimates. Because donor CMV infection status was unknown, age-related changes in expanded clonotypes were potentially confounded. Compared with the aged group, the long-lived group had more naive CD4+ T cells, fewer expanded clones and increased TCR diversity, suggesting age selection. There was a strong correlation between observed TCR beta diversity and the percentage of naive T cells measured by flow cytometry.

Systemically healthy Caucasian individuals from Russia, around 39 in total and aged about 6 to 90 years, were included as donors. Approximately 9.3 milliliters of peripheral blood were collected from each donor into EDTA-treated Vacutainer tubes. PBMCs were isolated by Ficoll-Paque density-gradient centrifugation, with at least 6 million obtained per sample. Trizol reagent was used to extract total RNA from the PBMCs, yielding at least 5.5 micrograms per sample. For every donor, an aliquot of PBMCs went through flow cytometry to measure the percentages of naive CD45RAhigh/CD27high T cells. Libraries were prepared through 5' RACE. For sequencing, an Illumina HiSeq 2500 was employed. A second roughly 6 to 11 cycle PCR used a sample-barcoded 5' primer and a J-beta primer mix. Each TCR beta cDNA molecule received a unique molecular identifier from a template-switch 5' adaptor carrying 12 random nucleotides. At least 2.5 million CDR3-containing paired-end reads were obtained from each sample. First-strand cDNA synthesis was performed from all RNA using the Mint cDNA synthesis kit, with priming by a TRBC-specific oligonucleotide. Following uracil-DNA glycosylase treatment, all cDNA underwent a first 18-cycle PCR with the universal primers M1SS and BC2_uni_R. The published analysis was carried out like this. Each sample was normalized by randomly selecting 1 million high-quality reads, each carrying a distinct molecular identifier. Instead of being binned into consensus sequences, reads that shared molecular identifiers were thrown out. MiTCR, set to a Q25 quality threshold and the strictest error-elimination algorithm, was used for CDR3 identification, clonotype clustering and error correction. A nonparametric unseen species model with Euler transformation was used to estimate a lower bound on total TCR beta diversity. TCRdb cleaned the public reads at Q25 with fastp, built clones with MiXCR and kept in-frame beta chains. Rows merge per CDR3 protein into single entries with the most common DNA and genes. The V and J calls, along with clone size, are taken from TCRdb and not from the paper's own processing. The sample profile shows 600,000 or so distinct CDR3 sequences; around half of them were found once. Of the sample, about 22% falls within the top ten clones.

This receptor was taken from a man of 80 years or more in good health. Sequences were obtained from blood.

Here is the DNA: TGCAGTGCCACATCCGGGACAGGGCTCAACGAGCAGTACTTC. This yields the protein CSATSGTGLNEQYF. In this chain, TRBV20-1 is recombined with TRBJ2-7, with TRBD1 matching 9 junction bases. From V the trimming removes 6 bases and from J it removes 5 bases, while the gene matches leave 11 bases of the junction unaccounted for. As encoded in the germline V gene (reference sequence), CDR1 is DFQATT while CDR2 is SNEGSKA. The CDR3 spans 14 residues, from the cysteine through the phenylalanine. Just CDR3 DNA is preserved here, 42 bases in frame from base 1.